The TCR beta chain under discussion was sequenced for a study of response to subunit inactivated influenza vaccine. Study observations and caveats: The authors proposed limited new T cell recruitment per seasonal influenza vaccination.

TCRdb analysed the RT-PCR reads with MiXCR anew, one entry per CDR3 protein. The sample records about 610,000 distinct CDR3 sequences, 12% to 15% being singletons. Details on this clonotype: The antigen is not known.

The origin of this receptor is a man aged 50 to 60 who received an inactivated influenza vaccine. Specimen: PBMCs from blood, collected 11 to 12 days after vaccination.

This CDR3 is CAINGNPNTGELFF. The CDR3 nucleotides are TGTGCCATCAATGGGAACCCGAACACCGGGGAGCTGTTTTTT. The rearrangement joins TRBV10-3 to TRBJ2-2, with D unresolved. This CDR3 is 14 amino acids long. The V gene's germline CDR1 is ENHRY and CDR2 SYGVKD. V shed 7 bases and J shed 0 bases, with 9 bases lying between them.